These T cell receptor beta chains were read from a single sample in a study of identical twins. A single record per CDR3 protein comes from TCRdb applying MiXCR to the 5' RACE reads. Among about 720,000 distinct CDR3 sequences, 15% to 20% were seen once, and the ten largest hold approximately 14%. The same specimen was also included in a second study, on T cells expressing NK-cell markers.

Input material: PBMCs. Receptors originate from a young woman in good health. The CDR3 runs from the conserved cysteine through the conserved F or W. Fields, in order: V gene, CDR3 length, clone size, J gene, D gene, CDR3 protein, CDR3 DNA. The D gene is left open where the match is weak. Not all rows give a size; the values are once, few, many and, for expanded clones, a class.

v_call: TRBV2; cdr3_length: 13; clone_size: -; j_call: TRBJ2-5; d_call: -; cdr3_aa: CARSTPAQETQYF; cdr3_nt: TGTGCCAGATCTACCCCCGCCCAAGAGACCCAGTACTTC
v_call: TRBV12-3/TRBV12-4; cdr3_length: 15; clone_size: -; j_call: TRBJ2-2; d_call: -; cdr3_aa: CASSLTGLKAGELFF; cdr3_nt: TGTGCCAGCAGTTTAACAGGGCTAAAGGCCGGGGAGCTGTTTTTT
v_call: TRBV6-5; cdr3_length: 14; clone_size: few; j_call: TRBJ2-5; d_call: -; cdr3_aa: CASSLTGRTETQYF; cdr3_nt: TGTGCCAGCAGTTTGACGGGCAGGACAGAGACCCAGTACTTC
v_call: TRBV27; cdr3_length: 19; clone_size: -; j_call: TRBJ2-5; d_call: TRBD2; cdr3_aa: CASSLYAPLAGGGGETQYF; cdr3_nt: TGTGCCAGCAGTTTATACGCCCCACTAGCGGGGGGGGGTGGCGAGACCCAGTACTTC
v_call: TRBV12-3/TRBV12-4; cdr3_length: 14; clone_size: -; j_call: TRBJ2-5; d_call: -; cdr3_aa: CASRSDRSLETQYF; cdr3_nt: TGTGCCAGCAGGTCTGACAGGTCCCTAGAGACCCAGTACTTC
v_call: TRBV20-1; cdr3_length: 17; clone_size: few; j_call: TRBJ2-1; d_call: -; cdr3_aa: CSARDRGVSTSYNEQFF; cdr3_nt: TGCAGTGCTAGAGATAGAGGTGTCAGCACCTCCTACAATGAGCAGTTCTTC
v_call: TRBV10-3; cdr3_length: 14; clone_size: -; j_call: TRBJ2-1; d_call: -; cdr3_aa: CAISRQDGPPGLFF; cdr3_nt: TGTGCCATCAGCCGTCAAGATGGACCCCCGGGGCTGTTCTTC
v_call: TRBV19; cdr3_length: 13; clone_size: -; j_call: TRBJ2-3; d_call: -; cdr3_aa: CASRRTRQSTQYF; cdr3_nt: TGTGCCAGTAGAAGGACGCGACAGTCTACGCAGTATTTT
v_call: TRBV9; cdr3_length: 16; clone_size: few; j_call: TRBJ2-2; d_call: -; cdr3_aa: CASSVGSGRDTGELFF; cdr3_nt: TGTGCCAGCAGCGTAGGGTCGGGAAGAGACACCGGGGAGCTGTTTTTT
v_call: TRBV20-1; cdr3_length: 13; clone_size: few; j_call: TRBJ2-1; d_call: -; cdr3_aa: CSARDSFRDEQFF; cdr3_nt: TGCAGTGCTAGAGATTCTTTTCGCGATGAGCAGTTCTTC
v_call: TRBV12-3/TRBV12-4; cdr3_length: 13; clone_size: many; j_call: TRBJ1-1; d_call: -; cdr3_aa: CASSPGSGTEAFF; cdr3_nt: TGTGCCAGCAGCCCTGGCTCGGGGACTGAAGCTTTCTTT
v_call: TRBV3-1; cdr3_length: 17; clone_size: -; j_call: TRBJ2-3; d_call: TRBD2; cdr3_aa: CASSLMGLAGITDTQYF; cdr3_nt: TGTGCCAGCAGCCTGATGGGACTAGCGGGGATCACAGATACGCAGTATTTT
v_call: TRBV7-2; cdr3_length: 15; clone_size: -; j_call: TRBJ2-1; d_call: -; cdr3_aa: CASSLVWGSGNEQFF; cdr3_nt: TGTGCCAGCAGCTTGGTTTGGGGGAGCGGGAATGAGCAGTTCTTC
v_call: TRBV4-3; cdr3_length: 16; clone_size: -; j_call: TRBJ2-2; d_call: TRBD2; cdr3_aa: CASSQEPGGRTGELFF; cdr3_nt: TGCGCCAGCAGCCAAGAGCCGGGAGGGCGTACCGGGGAGCTGTTTTTT
v_call: TRBV7-9; cdr3_length: 12; clone_size: -; j_call: TRBJ2-4; d_call: -; cdr3_aa: CASSSGQWGQYF; cdr3_nt: TGTGCCAGCAGCTCCGGCCAATGGGGCCAGTACTTC
v_call: TRBV10-2; cdr3_length: 13; clone_size: -; j_call: TRBJ1-6; d_call: -; cdr3_aa: CASSETGRSPLHF; cdr3_nt: TGCGCCAGCAGTGAGACAGGGAGGTCACCCCTCCACTTT
v_call: TRBV19; cdr3_length: 14; clone_size: -; j_call: TRBJ2-2; d_call: TRBD1; cdr3_aa: CASSKTGEFGELFF; cdr3_nt: TGTGCCAGTAGTAAGACAGGGGAGTTCGGGGAGCTGTTTTTT
v_call: TRBV12-3/TRBV12-4; cdr3_length: 16; clone_size: few; j_call: TRBJ1-1; d_call: TRBD1; cdr3_aa: CASRQQGSRANPEAFF; cdr3_nt: TGTGCCAGCAGACAACAGGGGAGTCGGGCTAACCCTGAAGCTTTCTTT
v_call: TRBV9; cdr3_length: 14; clone_size: -; j_call: TRBJ2-3; d_call: TRBD2; cdr3_aa: CASNRERGGGTQYF; cdr3_nt: TGTGCCAGCAACCGAGAGCGGGGAGGAGGGACGCAGTATTTT
v_call: TRBV20-1; cdr3_length: 14; clone_size: once; j_call: TRBJ2-1; d_call: TRBD2; cdr3_aa: CSAVIRGGRGEQFF; cdr3_nt: TGCAGTGCTGTTATACGGGGGGGCCGCGGGGAGCAGTTCTTC
v_call: TRBV24-1; cdr3_length: 16; clone_size: few; j_call: TRBJ2-2; d_call: TRBD2; cdr3_aa: CATSDARTSNTGELFF; cdr3_nt: TGTGCCACCAGTGATGCCAGGACTAGCAACACCGGGGAGCTGTTTTTT